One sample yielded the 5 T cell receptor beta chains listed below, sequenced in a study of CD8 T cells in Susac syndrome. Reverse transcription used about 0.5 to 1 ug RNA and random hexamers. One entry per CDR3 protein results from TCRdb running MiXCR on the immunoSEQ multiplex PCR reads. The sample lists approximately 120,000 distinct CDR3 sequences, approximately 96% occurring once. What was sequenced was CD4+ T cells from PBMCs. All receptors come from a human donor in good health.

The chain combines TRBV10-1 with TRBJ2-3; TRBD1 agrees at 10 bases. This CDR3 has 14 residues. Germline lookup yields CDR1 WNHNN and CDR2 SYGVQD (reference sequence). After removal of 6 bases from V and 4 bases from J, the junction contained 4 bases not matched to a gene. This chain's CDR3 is CASSKDRGSDTQYF. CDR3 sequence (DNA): TGCGCCAGCAGCAAGGACAGGGGGTCAGATACGCAGTATTTT.

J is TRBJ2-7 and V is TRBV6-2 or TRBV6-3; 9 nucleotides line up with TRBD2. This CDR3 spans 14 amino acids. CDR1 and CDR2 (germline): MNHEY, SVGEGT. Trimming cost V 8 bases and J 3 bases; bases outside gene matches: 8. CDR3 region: CASSRLAGLYEQYF. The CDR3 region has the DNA TGTGCCAGCTCCAGGCTAGCGGGACTCTACGAGCAGTACTTC.

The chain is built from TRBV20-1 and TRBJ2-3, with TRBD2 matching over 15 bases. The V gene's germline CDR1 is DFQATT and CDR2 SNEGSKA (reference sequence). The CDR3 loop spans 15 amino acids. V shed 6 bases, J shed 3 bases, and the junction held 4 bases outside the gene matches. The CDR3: CSATGTSGRTDTQYF. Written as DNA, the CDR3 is TGCAGTGCGACCGGGACTAGCGGGAGGACAGATACGCAGTATTTT.

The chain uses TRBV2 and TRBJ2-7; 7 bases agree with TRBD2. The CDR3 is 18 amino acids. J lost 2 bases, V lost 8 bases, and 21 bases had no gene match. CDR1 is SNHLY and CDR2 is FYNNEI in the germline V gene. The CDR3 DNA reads TGTGCCAGCTCCGGAAGGGGTGCGGGAGAGGGTTCCCCCTACGAGCAGTACTTC. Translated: CASSGRGAGEGSPYEQYF.

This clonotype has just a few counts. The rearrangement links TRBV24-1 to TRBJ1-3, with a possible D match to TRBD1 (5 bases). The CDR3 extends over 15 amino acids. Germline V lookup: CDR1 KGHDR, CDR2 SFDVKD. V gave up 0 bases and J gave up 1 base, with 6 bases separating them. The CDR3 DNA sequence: TGTGCCACCAGTGATTTGCAGGGATCTGGAAACACCATATATTTT. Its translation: CATSDLQGSGNTIYF.